This TCR beta chain was obtained from a study of OX40 agonist ivuxolimab in advanced cancers. Whole-study findings and limits: The authors also found low normalized T-cell clonal expansion in some nonresponders. What antigens the expanded peripheral T cells recognized was never established.

TCRdb's copy holds only in-frame clones and misses some; the assay was immunoSEQ multiplex PCR. The sample includes fewer than 100,000 clones, about 84% seen only once; the top ten take 0.35% to 0.45%. V lost 3 bases to trimming and J lost 0 bases, with 12 bases between them. The CDR3 extends over 16 amino acids. CDR1 and CDR2 (germline): SEHNR, FQNEAQ (reference sequence). Comments on this clone: The antigen remains undetermined.

Material: CD4+ or CD8+ T cells sorted from blood, obtained in a trial of the OX40 agonist ivuxolimab. This sequence originates from an adult with an advanced solid tumor such as melanoma, head and neck, liver or kidney cancer. The V and J genes are TRBV7-9 and TRBJ1-3; D not resolved. The CDR3: CASSLNMAASGNTIYF. The CDR3 DNA follows: TGTGCCAGCAGCTTGAATATGGCCGCCTCTGGAAACACCATATATTTT.